The clone carrying this TCR beta chain has a single count. These data are taken from a study of T cell responses to AZD1222 COVID-19 vaccine. Produced via immunoSEQ multiplex PCR; TCRdb's table is partial and in-frame only. This sample has 180,000 or so clones, with 88% found just once. Sequenced here: peripheral blood, sampled 28 days after the second AZD1222 dose. The receptor's source is an adult who received the AZD1222 COVID-19 vaccine.

The CDR3 here is CASSLWPWANQPQHF. The CDR3 coding sequence is TGTGCCAGCAGCTTGTGGCCATGGGCCAATCAGCCCCAGCATTTT. The rearrangement links TRBV5-5 to TRBJ1-5; D not resolved. The germline V and J ends were trimmed by 1 base and 3 bases, with 11 bases remaining between them. Germline CDR1 and CDR2: SGHKS and YYEKEE (reference sequence). This CDR3 spans 15 amino acids. Full variable domain (outside the CDR3, taken from reference TRBV5-5 and TRBJ1-5): DAGVTQSPTHLIKTRGQQVTLRCSPISGHKSVSWYQQVLGQGPQFIFQYYEKEERGRGNFPDRFSARQFPNYSSELNVNALLLGDSALYLCASSLWPWANQPQHFGDGTRLSIL.